The 20 T cell receptor beta chains below were found in one sample sequenced in a study of blood T cell repertoires in COVID-19. The table came from immunoSEQ multiplex PCR; TCRdb's copy has only in-frame clones and leaves some out. The sample has more than 200,000 clones, roughly four fifths seen once. Sequences were obtained from peripheral blood. The receptors here all came from a man aged 45 to 65 with active or convalescent COVID-19.

The chain couples TRBV5-1 to TRBJ2-3; perhaps TRBD2 as D (5 bases). This CDR3 spans 14 amino acids. The V gene lost 0 bases and the J gene lost 6 bases, with 11 bases spanning the gap. The germline CDR1 and CDR2 sequences are SGHRS and YFSETQ. CDR3 loop: CASSLEEAMDTQYF. The DNA of the CDR3 is TGCGCCAGCAGCTTGGAGGAGGCCATGGATACGCAGTATTTT.

The chain combines TRBV12-3 or TRBV12-4 with TRBJ2-3; D remains ambiguous. There are 11 residues in the CDR3. V was shortened by 7 bases and J by 3 bases, with 5 bases between the two germline ends. This CDR3 reads CASIRTDTQYF. Written as DNA, the CDR3 is TGTGCCAGCATCAGAACAGATACGCAGTATTTT.

The chain links TRBV6-6 to TRBJ1-1; D gene unclear. CDR3 length equals 13 residues. The germline V gene has CDR1 MNHNY and CDR2 SVGAGI (reference sequence). Between the trimmed V and J ends, which lost 6 bases and 0 bases, there was a span of 8 bases. The CDR3 DNA follows: TGTGCCAGCAGAAACGACATGAACACTGAAGCTTTCTTT. This gives the protein CASRNDMNTEAFF.

This clone was counted at least ten times. The genes are TRBV30 and TRBJ2-7, with 7 bases fitting TRBD1. Losses at the gene ends were 0 bases for V and 2 bases for J; bases not matched to a gene: 1. The CDR3 totals 13 residues. The germline gives CDR1 GTSNPN, CDR2 SVGIG (reference sequence). DNA of the CDR3: TGTGCCTGGAGTGTAGGGACAGCCTACGAGCAGTACTTC. Its translation is CAWSVGTAYEQYF.

The rearrangement links TRBV20-1 to TRBJ2-1, with D possibly being TRBD2 (6 bases). This CDR3 has 10 amino acids. Germline V gene data show CDR1 as DFQATT and CDR2 as SNEGSKA (reference sequence). Trimming removed 4 bases at V and 10 bases at J, with 8 bases between. CDR3: CSATGEEQFF. CDR3 sequence (DNA): TGCAGTGCTACGGGGGAGGAGCAGTTCTTC.

The gene calls are TRBV29-1 and TRBJ1-2; 7 bases line up with TRBD1. CDR1 is SQVTM, CDR2 ANQGSEA, per germline. V lost 6 bases and J lost 3; bases outside the gene matches: 10. The CDR3 is 14 amino acids. CDR3 coding DNA: TGCAGCGTCGAATTAGGGGACAGTTACTATGGCTACACCTTC. It translates to CSVELGDSYYGYTF.

This clone was recorded a few times. The rearrangement joins TRBV6-5 to TRBJ1-4; TRBD1 matches at 7 bases. Germline CDR1 and CDR2: MNHEY and SVGAGI. This CDR3 is 14 amino acids long. Losses at the gene ends were 6 bases for V and 8 bases for J; bases not matched to a gene: 9. CDR3 DNA: TGTGCCAGCAGATCACAGGGGATCGGGGAAAAACTGTTTTTT. Its translation is CASRSQGIGEKLFF.

The J gene is TRBJ2-6, the V gene TRBV19; D might be TRBD2 (7 bases). The germline gives CDR1 LNHDA, CDR2 SQIVND (reference sequence). Trimming cost V 11 bases and J 5 bases, with 10 bases left between them. This CDR3 is built from 12 residues. CDR3 region: CAEGGRANVLTF. In nucleotides, the CDR3 is TGTGCCGAGGGGGGGAGGGCCAACGTCCTGACTTTC.

The chain employs TRBV9 and TRBJ2-6, with TRBD1 matching 8 bases. Germline CDR1 SGDLS, CDR2 YYNGEE. This CDR3 region has 15 residues. Trimming cost V 2 bases and J 4 bases; bases outside gene matches: 2. The CDR3 here is CASSVRGQGANVLTF. CDR3 in DNA: TGTGCCAGCAGCGTCAGGGGGCAGGGGGCCAACGTCCTGACTTTC.

The V and J genes are TRBV5-1 and TRBJ1-6; no reliable D call. The germline V gene encodes CDR1 SGHRS and CDR2 YFSETQ. The germline V and J ends were trimmed by 7 bases and 9 bases, with 14 bases remaining between them. This CDR3 has 13 amino acids. In DNA form, the CDR3 reads TGCGCCAGCCCAATTCCGCGGGTTTCACCCCTCCACTTT. It is translated as CASPIPRVSPLHF.

The rearrangement joins TRBV11-1 to TRBJ2-2; a possible D gene is TRBD1 (6 bases). Deletions cut 3 bases from V and 6 bases from J, with 17 bases between. CDR1 SGHAT and CDR2 FQDESV come from the germline V gene (reference sequence). There are 16 residues in the CDR3. CDR3 amino acids: CASSFTGSQVSGELFF. The CDR3 DNA is TGTGCCAGCAGCTTCACAGGGAGTCAGGTCTCCGGGGAGCTGTTTTTT.

This chain links TRBV28 with TRBJ2-7; no definite D call. Per the germline V gene, CDR1 is MDHEN and CDR2 is SYDVKM. CDR3 length: 12 residues. Trimming removed 6 bases at V and 6 bases at J, with 12 bases between. The CDR3 nucleotides are TGTGCCAGCAGCCAAACTCCACGCGAGCAGTACTTC. It is translated as CASSQTPREQYF.

The V gene is TRBV5-1, the J gene TRBJ1-5; D remains unclear. V gave up 0 bases and J gave up 5 bases, with 9 bases separating them. There are 14 residues in the CDR3. Germline V gene sequence: CDR1 SGHRS, CDR2 YFSETQ. CDR3 nucleotides: TGCGCCAGCAGCTTGGGCGGCGTGGATCAGCCCCAGCATTTT. Protein sequence: CASSLGGVDQPQHF. Together with reference TRBV5-1 and TRBJ1-5, the CDR3 gives the full variable domain: KAGVTQTPRYLIKTRGQQVTLSCSPISGHRSVSWYQQTPGQGLQFLFEYFSETQRNKGNFPGRFSGRQFSNSRSEMNVSTLELGDSALYLCASSLGGVDQPQHFGDGTRLSIL.

Points on this clone: This may arise from a read error, as a much more abundant clone is one base away. This chain links TRBV7-8 with TRBJ1-1; 7 nucleotides align to TRBD1. CDR1 and CDR2 from the germline V gene are SGHVS and FQNEAQ. Trimming removed 1 base from V and 4 bases from J; junction bases left unmatched: 0. The CDR3 is 13 residues long. The CDR3 coding sequence is TGTGCCAGCAGCTTAGACAGGGGCACTGAAGCTTTCTTT. The encoded protein is CASSLDRGTEAFF.

V gene TRBV12-3 or TRBV12-4 combines with J gene TRBJ2-1; the match to TRBD1 covers 7 bases. The CDR3 contains 13 residues. The V segment lost 5 bases and the J segment 8 bases; nucleotides outside the gene matches: 6. The CDR3 sequence is CASSLQGMYEQFF. The CDR3 DNA reads as TGTGCCAGCAGTCTACAGGGGATGTATGAGCAGTTCTTC.

The CDR3 nucleotides read TGTGCCAGCAGCTTGGCAGGGCCGGCTGGCTACACCTTC. Residues: CASSLAGPAGYTF. The V gene is TRBV5-6, the J gene TRBJ1-2; the D gene is possibly TRBD1 (5 bases). This CDR3 is built from 13 residues. V dropped 0 bases and J dropped 7 bases, with 10 bases sitting between them. In germline, CDR1 is SGHDT, CDR2 YYEEEE.

Of note for this clone: This sample also contains other DNA sequences that code for the same CDR3. The rearrangement links TRBV7-2 to TRBJ1-6; D not certain. The CDR3 loop spans 14 amino acids. V lost 1 base and J 6 bases, leaving 7 bases between the germline ends. Germline loops: CDR1 SGHTA, CDR2 FQGNSA. Written as DNA, the CDR3 is TGTGCCAGCAGCTTAGTAGGCGGTAATTCACCCCTCCACTTT. This codes for CASSLVGGNSPLHF.

This clone was observed a handful of times. This chain joins TRBV21-1 and TRBJ1-2; no DNA check was done on the table's D call, TRBD1. TRBV21-1 is given as a pseudogene. CDR3 length: 17 amino acids. CDR3 nucleotides: TGTGCCAGCAGCAGAAACGGACAGGGGGAAGCTAACTATGGCTACACCTTC. Its translation: CASSRNGQGEANYGYTF.

V gene TRBV15 combines with J gene TRBJ1-3; D unclear. Deletions cut 5 bases from V and 0 bases from J, with 14 bases between. There are 16 residues in the CDR3. Germline lookup yields CDR1 LNHNV and CDR2 YYDKDF (reference sequence). CDR3 in amino acids: CATSLGSQVSGNTIYF. The DNA of the CDR3 is TGTGCCACCAGCCTGGGCAGCCAGGTCTCTGGAAACACCATATATTTT.

The chain recombines TRBV19 with TRBJ2-7; TRBD1 matches 8 bases. Germline V lookup: CDR1 LNHDA, CDR2 SQIVND (reference sequence). The junction had 6 bases not matched to a gene; V was cut back by 6 bases and J by 5 bases. The CDR3 totals 13 residues. The CDR3 sequence: CASRARGRDEQYF. The CDR3 nucleotides are TGTGCCAGTAGAGCCAGGGGGCGCGACGAGCAGTACTTC.